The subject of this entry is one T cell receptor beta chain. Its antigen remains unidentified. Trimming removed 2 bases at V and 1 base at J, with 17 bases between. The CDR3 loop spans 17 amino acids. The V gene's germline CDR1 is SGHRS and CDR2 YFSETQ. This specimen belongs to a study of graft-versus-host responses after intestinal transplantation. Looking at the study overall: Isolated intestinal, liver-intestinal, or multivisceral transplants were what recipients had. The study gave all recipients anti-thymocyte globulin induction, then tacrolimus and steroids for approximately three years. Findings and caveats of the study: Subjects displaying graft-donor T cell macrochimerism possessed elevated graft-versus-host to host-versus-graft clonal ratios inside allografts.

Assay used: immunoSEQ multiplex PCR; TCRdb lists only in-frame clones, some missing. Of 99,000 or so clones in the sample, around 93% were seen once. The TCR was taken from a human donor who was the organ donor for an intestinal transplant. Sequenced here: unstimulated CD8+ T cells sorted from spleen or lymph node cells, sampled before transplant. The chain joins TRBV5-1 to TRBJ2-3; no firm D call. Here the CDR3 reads CASSFLYPRVGTDTQYF. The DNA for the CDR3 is TGCGCCAGCAGCTTCCTTTACCCCCGGGTGGGCACAGATACGCAGTATTTT.